The 4 T cell receptor beta chains in this list originate from one sample, sequenced in a study of CD8 T cells in Susac syndrome. Random hexamers were used to reverse transcribe the RNA input (about 0.5 to 1 ug). TCRdb ran MiXCR on the immunoSEQ multiplex PCR reads and lists one entry per CDR3 protein. Of roughly 300,000 distinct CDR3 sequences listed, about 85% are singletons. The sequenced sample was CD8+ T cells from PBMCs. The receptors stem from a human donor with multiple sclerosis.

This chain links TRBV5-1 with TRBJ2-3; no definite D call. The CDR3 is 15 residues long. The V gene's germline CDR1 is SGHRS and CDR2 YFSETQ. The V and J ends lost 0 bases and 0 bases respectively, with 8 bases between them. The chain's CDR3 is CASSLAVTSTDTQYF. The CDR3 nucleotides are TGCGCCAGCAGCTTGGCCGTGACTAGCACAGATACGCAGTATTTT. The full variable domain, rest sourced from reference TRBV5-1 and TRBJ2-3, is KAGVTQTPRYLIKTRGQQVTLSCSPISGHRSVSWYQQTPGQGLQFLFEYFSETQRNKGNFPGRFSGRQFSNSRSEMNVSTLELGDSALYLCASSLAVTSTDTQYFGPGTRLTVL.

This clonotype occurred a few times. The chain links TRBV7-9 to TRBJ1-6, with D uncertain. The V end was cut by 5 bases, the J end by 5 bases, with 4 bases between. The CDR3 totals 12 residues. Germline V lookup: CDR1 SEHNR, CDR2 FQNEAQ (reference sequence). CDR3 protein: CASSLNNSPLHF. The CDR3 nucleotides are TGTGCCAGCAGCCTGAATAATTCACCCCTCCACTTT.

This clonotype has more than one count but fewer than ten. This chain joins TRBV20-1 and TRBJ2-2; D is possibly TRBD1 (6 bases). V lost 1 base, J lost 1 base, and 10 bases lay in between. From germline, CDR1 is DFQATT and CDR2 SNEGSKA (reference sequence). The CDR3 has 15 amino acids. CDR3 DNA: TGCAGTGCTAGAGTGGGACAATTGAACACCGGGGAGCTGTTTTTT. It yields the protein CSARVGQLNTGELFF.

This chain connects TRBV9 to TRBJ1-1, with D perhaps matching TRBD1 (5 bases). The germline gives CDR1 SGDLS, CDR2 YYNGEE. CDR3 length: 16 residues. V was shortened by 3 bases and J by 1 base, with 16 bases between the two germline ends. The CDR3 nucleotides read TGTGCCAGCAGCGGGAAGGGGACGGCCACGAACACTGAAGCTTTCTTT. This codes for CASSGKGTATNTEAFF. The whole variable domain, filled in from reference TRBV9 and TRBJ1-1, reads DSGVTQTPKHLITATGQRVTLRCSPRSGDLSVYWYQQSLDQGLQFLIQYYNGEERAKGNILERFSAQQFPDLHSELNLSSLELGDSALYFCASSGKGTATNTEAFFGQGTRLTVV.